This is a list of T cell receptor beta chains from one sample in a study of Tregs in tolerant kidney transplant recipients. Profiled with immunoSEQ multiplex PCR; TCRdb holds only in-frame clones, not every one. The table lists fewer than 45,000 clones, roughly 95% of them singletons. The antigens of these receptors remain unknown. The sequenced sample consisted of Tregs from blood cultured with allogeneic cells. These TCRs come from a human donor in good health. Both conserved end residues are part of each CDR3. D genes are given only for firm matches. Clone size is stated in some rows and not others, as once, few, many or a class when expanded.

v_gene	j_gene	abundance	d_gene	CDR3aa	CDR3nt
TRBV19	TRBJ2-7	once	TRBD1	CASSRLGTGAYEQYF	TGTGCCAGTAGTCGGTTGGGGACAGGGGCCTACGAGCAGTACTTC
TRBV18	TRBJ2-5	once	TRBD2	CASSRGLALAGEETQYF	TGTGCCAGCTCACGGGGATTGGCACTAGCGGGAGAAGAGACCCAGTACTTC
TRBV6-5	TRBJ1-1	.	.	CASSSPGVSTEAFF	TGTGCCAGCAGTTCACCAGGGGTTAGCACTGAAGCTTTCTTT
TRBV15	TRBJ1-2	.	.	CATSRERGANYGYTF	TGTGCCACCAGCAGAGAGAGGGGGGCGAACTATGGCTACACCTTC
TRBV9	TRBJ1-1	.	.	CASSAAGDNTEAFF	TGTGCCAGCAGCGCGGCCGGGGATAACACTGAAGCTTTCTTT
TRBV5-4	TRBJ2-7	.	TRBD2	CASSLSSGRAMREQYF	TGTGCCAGCAGCTTATCTAGCGGGAGGGCCATGAGGGAGCAGTACTTC
TRBV7-9	TRBJ2-5	.	.	CASSLAVGVQETQYF	TGTGCCAGCAGCTTAGCCGTCGGGGTCCAAGAGACCCAGTACTTC
TRBV20-1	TRBJ1-2	.	.	CSALKNPGYTF	TGCAGTGCTCTAAAAAATCCGGGCTACACCTTC
TRBV19	TRBJ2-2	.	TRBD1	CASSRTGSNTGELFF	TGTGCCAGTAGTAGGACAGGGAGTAACACCGGGGAGCTGTTTTTT
TRBV6-6	TRBJ2-5	.	.	CASSYGTQETQYF	TGTGCCAGCAGTTACGGCACCCAAGAGACCCAGTACTTC
TRBV7-2	TRBJ2-5	.	TRBD2	CASSLVLAGVYQETQYF	TGTGCCAGCAGCTTAGTACTAGCGGGTGTGTACCAAGAGACCCAGTACTTC
TRBV11-2	TRBJ2-1	.	TRBD2	CASSSRFGGRPYNEQFF	TGTGCCAGCAGCTCCCGGTTTGGCGGGAGGCCCTACAATGAGCAGTTCTTC
TRBV7-8	TRBJ1-4	.	.	CASSLGGFNEKLFF	TGTGCCAGCAGCTTAGGGGGGTTTAATGAAAAACTGTTTTTT
TRBV18	TRBJ2-1	.	TRBD1	CASSPPLRGTYNEQFF	TGTGCCAGCTCACCACCCCTCAGGGGGACCTACAATGAGCAGTTCTTC
TRBV9	TRBJ1-4	.	.	CASSPDSNEKLFF	TGTGCCAGCAGCCCGGACAGTAATGAAAAACTGTTTTTT
TRBV10-1	TRBJ2-7	.	TRBD2	CASSPPGLAGVGEQYF	TGCGCCAGCAGCCCCCCCGGACTAGCGGGAGTAGGCGAGCAGTACTTC
TRBV14	TRBJ2-7	.	TRBD1	CASSQRQGAPREQYF	TGTGCCAGCAGCCAACGACAGGGGGCGCCCCGGGAGCAGTACTTC
TRBV27	TRBJ1-2	.	TRBD1	CASYHPGQGAYGYTF	TGTGCCAGCTACCACCCGGGACAGGGGGCCTATGGCTACACCTTC
TRBV5-1	TRBJ2-1	.	TRBD1	CASSYGDRVNEQFF	TGCGCCAGCAGTTACGGGGACAGGGTCAATGAGCAGTTCTTC
TRBV30	TRBJ1-1	.	.	CALTMNTEAFF	TGTGCCTTGACTATGAACACTGAAGCTTTCTTT
TRBV2	TRBJ2-1	.	TRBD2	CASSVERGEEFF	TGTGCCAGCAGTGTCGAGCGGGGGGAGGAGTTCTTC
TRBV29-1	TRBJ2-5	once	.	CSASRGRVVETQYF	TGCAGCGCGAGCAGGGGGAGGGTGGTAGAGACCCAGTACTTC
TRBV10-3	TRBJ2-1	.	.	CAISGGDSSYNEQFF	TGTGCCATCAGTGGGGGGGACAGCTCCTACAATGAGCAGTTCTTC
TRBV2	TRBJ2-4	.	TRBD1	CASSGDRVVAKNIQYF	TGTGCCAGCAGTGGGGACAGGGTTGTCGCCAAAAACATTCAGTACTTC
TRBV2	TRBJ2-7	.	TRBD2	CASSREGYEQYF	TGTGCCAGCAGTCGGGAGGGTTACGAGCAGTACTTC
TRBV5-1	TRBJ1-3	.	.	CASSFATGGILGSGNTIYF	TGCGCCAGCTCTTTTGCGACAGGTGGAATCCTTGGCTCTGGAAACACCATATATTTT
TRBV19	TRBJ1-1	few	.	CASSIFRGSEAFF	TGTGCCAGTAGTATATTCCGGGGATCTGAAGCTTTCTTT
TRBV5-6	TRBJ1-5	.	TRBD1	CASSLDRGIPQHF	TGTGCCAGCAGCTTGGACAGGGGCATCCCCCAGCATTTT
TRBV5-1	TRBJ2-2	.	TRBD2	CASSLLAGAGTGELFF	TGCGCCAGCAGCCTGCTAGCGGGGGCTGGAACCGGGGAGCTGTTTTTT
TRBV5-1	TRBJ2-2	.	TRBD2	CASSLRAAGAVGELFF	TGCGCCAGCAGCCTCCGGGCAGCGGGAGCAGTAGGGGAGCTGTTTTTT
TRBV7-9	TRBJ2-3	.	.	CASSRRTVSTDTQYF	TGTGCCAGCAGCCGGAGAACAGTGAGCACAGATACGCAGTATTTT
TRBV19	TRBJ1-5	once	.	CASPGVRRYSNQPQHF	TGTGCCAGTCCCGGGGTACGAAGGTATAGCAATCAGCCCCAGCATTTT
TRBV6-1	TRBJ2-3	.	.	CASSEARGTQYF	TGTGCCAGCAGTGAAGCCCGGGGTACGCAGTATTTT
TRBV6-1	TRBJ2-3	.	TRBD1	CASSEARTGGPYRTQYF	TGTGCCAGCAGTGAAGCTCGGACAGGGGGCCCCTATCGGACGCAGTATTTT
TRBV5-1	TRBJ1-3	.	.	CATKMGPFSGNTIYF	TGCGCCACTAAGATGGGACCATTCTCTGGAAACACCATATATTTT
TRBV30	TRBJ1-5	once	.	CAWSVGNSNQPQHF	TGTGCCTGGAGTGTAGGCAATAGCAATCAGCCCCAGCATTTT
TRBV2	TRBJ1-6	.	.	CASTESNSPLHF	TGTGCCAGTACAGAAAGTAATTCACCCCTCCACTTT
TRBV7-8	TRBJ1-2	.	.	CASSLGGGTNTYGYTF	TGTGCCAGCAGCTTAGGTGGCGGGACGAACACTTATGGCTACACCTTC
TRBV19	TRBJ1-2	.	.	CASSSTGYGYTF	TGTGCCAGTAGTTCAACTGGGTATGGCTACACTTTC
TRBV5-4	TRBJ1-2	.	.	CASSLVPGDTYGYTF	TGTGCCAGCAGCTTGGTTCCAGGCGATACCTATGGCTACACCTTC
TRBV19	TRBJ2-2	.	TRBD2	CASRRSGVTGELFF	TGTGCCAGTAGAAGAAGCGGGGTTACCGGGGAGCTGTTTTTT
TRBV15	TRBJ1-6	.	.	CATRGQSYNSPLHF	TGTGCCACCAGGGGGCAATCCTATAATTCACCCCTCCACTTT
TRBV10-2	TRBJ1-1	.	.	CASSAAGEANTEAFF	TGCGCCAGCAGTGCGGCAGGGGAGGCGAACACTGAAGCTTTCTTT
TRBV18	TRBJ1-2	once	.	CASSPMGREDGYTF	TGTGCCAGCTCACCCATGGGACGAGAGGATGGCTACACCTTC
TRBV10-1	TRBJ2-1	.	TRBD2	CASSEKLAGDEQFF	TGCGCCAGCAGTGAGAAGTTAGCGGGGGACGAGCAGTTCTTC
TRBV18	TRBJ1-2	.	.	CASSPLPRVGDGYTF	TGTGCCAGCTCACCACTCCCCCGGGTAGGGGATGGCTACACCTTC
TRBV30	TRBJ2-7	.	TRBD1	CAWSVAGGHEQYF	TGTGCCTGGAGTGTAGCAGGGGGCCACGAGCAGTACTTC
TRBV7-9	TRBJ1-5	.	.	CASSLVGTPQHF	TGTGCCAGCAGCTTAGTGGGGACGCCCCAGCATTTT
TRBV6-1	TRBJ1-5	.	.	CASSGGRFSNQPQHF	TGTGCCAGCAGTGGTGGGAGGTTCAGCAATCAGCCCCAGCATTTT
TRBV10-1	TRBJ1-1	.	.	CASSLQENTEAFF	TGCGCCAGCAGTTTACAGGAGAACACTGAAGCTTTCTTT
TRBV28	TRBJ2-7	.	.	CASTKTGNYEQYF	TGTGCCAGCACCAAGACAGGTAACTACGAGCAGTACTTC
TRBV18	TRBJ1-1	.	TRBD1	CASSPTTQGTTEAFF	TGTGCCAGCTCACCGACGACACAGGGGACCACTGAAGCTTTCTTT
TRBV30	TRBJ1-4	.	.	CAWSKPGAWGTTNEKLFF	TGTGCCTGGAGCAAACCCGGGGCCTGGGGGACAACTAATGAAAAACTGTTTTTT
TRBV10-3	TRBJ1-6	once	TRBD1	CAIRGQGNSPLHF	TGTGCCATCAGAGGACAGGGCAATTCACCCCTCCACTTT